This T cell receptor (beta chain) was profiled in a study of T cell repertoires in cytomegalovirus infection. Study-wide points: In two of eight donors, the top clonotype was HLA-C-restricted CMV-specific.

The CDR3 is made up of 14 amino acids. In germline, CDR1 is MDHEN, CDR2 SYDVKM. J gave up 8 bases and V 5 bases, and 9 bases lay outside the gene matches. This clonotype was picked up a small number of times. Its antigen is not known. One entry per CDR3 protein, called by TCRdb with MiXCR from the reads. Seen here are roughly 280,000 distinct CDR3 sequences, 20% to 25% observed once, and the top ten hold about 20%. The starting material was cultured PBMCs, obtained from culture after CMV antigen stimulation. The V call is TRBV28, the J call TRBJ2-1; 7 bases are shared with TRBD2. The source is a human donor in good health (CMV status not recorded). Some clones in this sample may be carry-over from other donors' samples. The CDR3 reads CASSPRGGPDEQFF. CDR3 DNA: TGTGCCAGCAGTCCCCGGGGAGGGCCGGATGAGCAGTTCTTC.